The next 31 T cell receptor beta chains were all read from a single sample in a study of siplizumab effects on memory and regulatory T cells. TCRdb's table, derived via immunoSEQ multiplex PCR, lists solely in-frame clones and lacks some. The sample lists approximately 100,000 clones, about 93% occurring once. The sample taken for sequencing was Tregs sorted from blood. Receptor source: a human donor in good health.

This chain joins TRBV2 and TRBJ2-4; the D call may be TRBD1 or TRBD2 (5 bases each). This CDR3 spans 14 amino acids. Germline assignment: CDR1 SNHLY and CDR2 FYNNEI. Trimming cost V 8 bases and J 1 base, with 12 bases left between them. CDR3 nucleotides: TGTGCCAGCCACCAGGGACGGGCCAAAAACATTCAGTACTTC. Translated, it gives CASHQGRAKNIQYF.

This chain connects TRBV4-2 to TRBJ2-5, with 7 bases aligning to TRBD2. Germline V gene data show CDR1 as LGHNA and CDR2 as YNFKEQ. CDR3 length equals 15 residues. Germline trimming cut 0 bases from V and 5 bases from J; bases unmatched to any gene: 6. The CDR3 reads CASSQDGLGSETQYF. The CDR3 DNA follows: TGTGCCAGCAGCCAAGATGGACTAGGGAGCGAGACCCAGTACTTC.

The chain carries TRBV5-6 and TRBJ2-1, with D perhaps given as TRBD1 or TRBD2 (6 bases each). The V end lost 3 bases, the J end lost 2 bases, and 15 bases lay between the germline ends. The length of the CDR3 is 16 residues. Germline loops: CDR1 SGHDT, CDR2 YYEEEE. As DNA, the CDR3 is TGTGCCAGCAGCTCCCTCTCGGGGGCCGCCTACAATGAGCAGTTCTTC. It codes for CASSSLSGAAYNEQFF. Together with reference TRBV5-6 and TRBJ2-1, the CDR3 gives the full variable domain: DAGVTQSPTHLIKTRGQQVTLRCSPKSGHDTVSWYQQALGQGPQFIFQYYEEEERQRGNFPDRFSGHQFPNYSSELNVNALLLGDSALYLCASSSLSGAAYNEQFFGPGTRLTVL.

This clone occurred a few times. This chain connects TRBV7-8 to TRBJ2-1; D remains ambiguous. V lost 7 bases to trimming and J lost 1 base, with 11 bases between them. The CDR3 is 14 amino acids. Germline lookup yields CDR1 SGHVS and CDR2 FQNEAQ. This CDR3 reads CASTPLRSYNEQFF. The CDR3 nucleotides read TGTGCCAGCACCCCTTTGAGGTCCTACAATGAGCAGTTCTTC.

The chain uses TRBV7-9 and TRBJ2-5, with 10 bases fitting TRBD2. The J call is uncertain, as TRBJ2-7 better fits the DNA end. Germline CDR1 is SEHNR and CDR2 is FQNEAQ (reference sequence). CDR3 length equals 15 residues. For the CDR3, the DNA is TGTGCCAGCAGCTTGAGAACTAGCGGGATCTACGAGCAGTACTTC. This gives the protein CASSLRTSGIYEQYF.

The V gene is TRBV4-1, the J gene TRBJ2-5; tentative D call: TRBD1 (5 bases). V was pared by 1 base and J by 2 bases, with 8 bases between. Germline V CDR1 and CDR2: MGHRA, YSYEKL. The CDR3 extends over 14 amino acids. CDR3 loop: CASSQGQIQETQYF. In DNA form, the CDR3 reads TGCGCCAGCAGCCAAGGACAGATACAAGAGACCCAGTACTTC.

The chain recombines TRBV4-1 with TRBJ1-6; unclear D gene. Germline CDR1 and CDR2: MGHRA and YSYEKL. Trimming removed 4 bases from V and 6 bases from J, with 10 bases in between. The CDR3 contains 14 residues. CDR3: CASSPSALNSPLHF. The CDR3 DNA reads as TGCGCCAGCAGCCCCAGTGCCCTTAATTCACCCCTCCACTTT.

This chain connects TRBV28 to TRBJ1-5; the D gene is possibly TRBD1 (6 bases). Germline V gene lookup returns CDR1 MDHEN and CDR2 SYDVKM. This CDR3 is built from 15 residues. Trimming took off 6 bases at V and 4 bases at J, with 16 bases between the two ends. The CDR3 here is CASRPQGRMNQPQHF. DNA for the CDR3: TGTGCCAGCAGACCACAGGGAAGGATGAATCAGCCCCAGCATTTT.

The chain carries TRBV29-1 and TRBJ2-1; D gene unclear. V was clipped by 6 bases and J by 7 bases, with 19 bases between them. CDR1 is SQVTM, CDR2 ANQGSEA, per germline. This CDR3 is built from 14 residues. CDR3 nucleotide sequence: TGCAGCGTGCCCGGGCCAGGACCCGGGAATGAGCAGTTCTTC. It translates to CSVPGPGPGNEQFF.

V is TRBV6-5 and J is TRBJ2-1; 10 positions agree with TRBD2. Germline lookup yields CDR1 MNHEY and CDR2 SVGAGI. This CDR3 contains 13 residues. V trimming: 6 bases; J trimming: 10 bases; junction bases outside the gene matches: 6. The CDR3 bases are TGTGCCAGCAGCTCTAGCGGGAGTAGAGAGCAGTTCTTC. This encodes CASSSSGSREQFF.

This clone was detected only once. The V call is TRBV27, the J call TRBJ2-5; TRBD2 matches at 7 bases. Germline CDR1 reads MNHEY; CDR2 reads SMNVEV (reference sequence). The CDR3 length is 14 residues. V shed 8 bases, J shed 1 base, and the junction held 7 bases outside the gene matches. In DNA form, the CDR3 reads TGTGCCAGCTCGCCGGGAGGCCTCCAAGAGACCCAGTACTTC. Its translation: CASSPGGLQETQYF.

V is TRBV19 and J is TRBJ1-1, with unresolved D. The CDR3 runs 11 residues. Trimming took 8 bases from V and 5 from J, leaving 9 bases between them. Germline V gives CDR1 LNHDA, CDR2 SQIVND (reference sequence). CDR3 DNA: TGTGCCAGTCAAATTTGGACTGAAGCTTTCTTT. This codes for CASQIWTEAFF.

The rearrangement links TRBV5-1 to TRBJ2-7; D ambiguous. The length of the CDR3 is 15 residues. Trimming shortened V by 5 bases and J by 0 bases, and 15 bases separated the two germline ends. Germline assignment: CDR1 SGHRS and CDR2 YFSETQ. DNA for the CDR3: TGCGCCAGCAGGGCCGAGGTGGGAAGCTCCTACGAGCAGTACTTC. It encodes CASRAEVGSSYEQYF.

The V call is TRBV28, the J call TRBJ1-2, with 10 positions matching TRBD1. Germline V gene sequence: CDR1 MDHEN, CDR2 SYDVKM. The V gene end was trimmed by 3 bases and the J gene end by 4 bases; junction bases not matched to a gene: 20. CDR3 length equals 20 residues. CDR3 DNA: TGTGCCAGCAGTTTCGGTTTAGGTCGGGACAGGGGCGCCTATAGCTATGGCTACACCTTC. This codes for CASSFGLGRDRGAYSYGYTF.

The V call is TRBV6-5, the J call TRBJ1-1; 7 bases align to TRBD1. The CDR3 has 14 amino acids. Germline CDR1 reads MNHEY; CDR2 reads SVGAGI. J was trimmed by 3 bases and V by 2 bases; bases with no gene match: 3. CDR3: CASSYIDRDTEAFF. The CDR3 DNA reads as TGTGCCAGCAGTTACATAGACAGGGACACTGAAGCTTTCTTT.

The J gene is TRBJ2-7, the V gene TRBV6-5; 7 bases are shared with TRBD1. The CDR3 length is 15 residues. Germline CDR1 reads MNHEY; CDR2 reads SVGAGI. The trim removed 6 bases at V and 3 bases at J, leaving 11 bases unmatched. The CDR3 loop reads CASSHKRTGGYEQYF. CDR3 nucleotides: TGTGCCAGCAGCCACAAGCGGACAGGCGGCTACGAGCAGTACTTC.

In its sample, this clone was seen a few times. Here the CDR3 reads CASTRLAGGYNEQFF. DNA for the CDR3: TGTGCCAGCACCCGACTAGCGGGAGGTTACAATGAGCAGTTCTTC. The chain recombines TRBV6-5 with TRBJ2-1; 13 positions agree with TRBD2. The V gene's germline CDR1 is MNHEY and CDR2 SVGAGI. The CDR3 has 15 residues. J lost 4 bases, V lost 7 bases, and 4 bases had no gene match.

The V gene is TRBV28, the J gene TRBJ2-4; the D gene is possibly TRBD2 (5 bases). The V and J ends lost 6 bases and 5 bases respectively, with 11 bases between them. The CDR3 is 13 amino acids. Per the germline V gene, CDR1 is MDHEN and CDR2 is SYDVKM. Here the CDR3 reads CASSPSGENIQYF. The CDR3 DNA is TGTGCCAGCAGCCCCTCCGGGGAAAACATTCAGTACTTC.

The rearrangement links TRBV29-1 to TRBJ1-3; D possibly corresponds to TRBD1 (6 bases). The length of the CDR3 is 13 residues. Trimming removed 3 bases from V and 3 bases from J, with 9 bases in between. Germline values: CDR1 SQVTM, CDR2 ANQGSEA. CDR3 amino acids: CSVEYRVGNTIYF. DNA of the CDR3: TGCAGCGTTGAGTACAGGGTTGGAAACACCATATATTTT.

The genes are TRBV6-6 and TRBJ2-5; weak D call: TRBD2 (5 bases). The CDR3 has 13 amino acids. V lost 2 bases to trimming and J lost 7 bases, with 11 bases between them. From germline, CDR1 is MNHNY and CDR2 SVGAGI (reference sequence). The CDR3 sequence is CASSYPSPGTQYF. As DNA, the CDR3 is TGTGCCAGCAGTTACCCTAGCCCCGGGACCCAGTACTTC.

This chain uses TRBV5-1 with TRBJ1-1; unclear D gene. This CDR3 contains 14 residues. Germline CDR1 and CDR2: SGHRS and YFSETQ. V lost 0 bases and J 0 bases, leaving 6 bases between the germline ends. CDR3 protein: CASSLGGLNTEAFF. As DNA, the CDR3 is TGCGCCAGCAGCTTGGGAGGGCTGAACACTGAAGCTTTCTTT.

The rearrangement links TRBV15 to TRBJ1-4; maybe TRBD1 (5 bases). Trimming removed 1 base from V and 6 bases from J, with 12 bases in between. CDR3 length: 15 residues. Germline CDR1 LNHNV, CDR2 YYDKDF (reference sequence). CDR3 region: CATSRVGTGDEKLFF. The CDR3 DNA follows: TGTGCCACCAGCAGAGTGGGCACGGGGGATGAAAAACTGTTTTTT.

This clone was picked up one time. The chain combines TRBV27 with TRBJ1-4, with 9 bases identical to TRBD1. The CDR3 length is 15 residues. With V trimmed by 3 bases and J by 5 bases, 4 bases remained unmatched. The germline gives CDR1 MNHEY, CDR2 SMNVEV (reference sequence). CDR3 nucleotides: TGTGCCAGCAGTTTTCGGGGACAGGGAAATGAAAAACTGTTTTTT. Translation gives CASSFRGQGNEKLFF.

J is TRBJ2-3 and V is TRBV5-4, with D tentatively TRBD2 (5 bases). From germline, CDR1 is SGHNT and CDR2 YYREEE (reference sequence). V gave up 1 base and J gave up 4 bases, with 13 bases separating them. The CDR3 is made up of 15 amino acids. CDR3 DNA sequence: TGTGCCAGCAGCTTGCCCCCCCCCGGGGCAGATACGCAGTATTTT. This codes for CASSLPPPGADTQYF. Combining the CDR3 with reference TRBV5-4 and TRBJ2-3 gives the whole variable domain ETGVTQSPTHLIKTRGQQVTLRCSSQSGHNTVSWYQQALGQGPQFIFQYYREEENGRGNFPPRFSGLQFPNYSSELNVNALELDDSALYLCASSLPPPGADTQYFGPGTRLTVL.

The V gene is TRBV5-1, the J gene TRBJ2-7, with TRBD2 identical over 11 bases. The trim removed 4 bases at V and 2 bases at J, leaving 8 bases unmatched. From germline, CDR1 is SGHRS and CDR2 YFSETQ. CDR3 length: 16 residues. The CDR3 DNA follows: TGCGCCAGCAGCCGGTCCATAGCGGGAGGGACCTACGAGCAGTACTTC. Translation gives CASSRSIAGGTYEQYF. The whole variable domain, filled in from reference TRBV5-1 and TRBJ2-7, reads KAGVTQTPRYLIKTRGQQVTLSCSPISGHRSVSWYQQTPGQGLQFLFEYFSETQRNKGNFPGRFSGRQFSNSRSEMNVSTLELGDSALYLCASSRSIAGGTYEQYFGPGTRLTVT.

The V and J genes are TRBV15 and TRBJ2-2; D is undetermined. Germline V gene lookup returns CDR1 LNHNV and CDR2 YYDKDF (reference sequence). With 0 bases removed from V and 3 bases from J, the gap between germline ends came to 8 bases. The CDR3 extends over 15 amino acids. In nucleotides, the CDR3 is TGTGCCACCAGCAGAGAATATGGGTACACCGGGGAGCTGTTTTTT. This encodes CATSREYGYTGELFF. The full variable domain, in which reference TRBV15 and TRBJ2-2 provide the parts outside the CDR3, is DAMVIQNPRYQVTQFGKPVTLSCSQTLNHNVMYWYQQKSSQAPKLLFHYYDKDFNNEADTPDNFQSRRPNTSFCFLDIRSPGLGDTAMYLCATSREYGYTGELFFGEGSRLTVL.

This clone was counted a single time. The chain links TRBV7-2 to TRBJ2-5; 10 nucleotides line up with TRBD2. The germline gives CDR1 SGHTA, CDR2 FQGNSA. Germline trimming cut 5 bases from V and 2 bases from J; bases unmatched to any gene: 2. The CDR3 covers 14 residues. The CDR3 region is CASSQGLAQETQYF. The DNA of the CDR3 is TGTGCCAGCAGCCAGGGACTAGCGCAAGAGACCCAGTACTTC.

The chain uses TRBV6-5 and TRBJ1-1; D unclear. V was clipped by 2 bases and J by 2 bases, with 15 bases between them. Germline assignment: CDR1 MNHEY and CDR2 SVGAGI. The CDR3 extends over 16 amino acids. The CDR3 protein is CASSYGSVGENTEAFF. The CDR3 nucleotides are TGTGCCAGCAGTTACGGGTCCGTCGGGGAAAACACTGAAGCTTTCTTT.

CDR3 loop: CASSFGQMIHNEQFF. CDR3 sequence (DNA): TGTGCCAGCAGTTTTGGACAGATGATACACAATGAGCAGTTCTTC. The V and J genes are TRBV6-1 and TRBJ2-1, with a weak D call TRBD1 (6 bases). The germline V gene encodes CDR1 MNHNS and CDR2 SASEGT. This CDR3 is built from 15 residues. V was shortened by 5 bases and J by 5 bases, with 16 bases between the two germline ends.

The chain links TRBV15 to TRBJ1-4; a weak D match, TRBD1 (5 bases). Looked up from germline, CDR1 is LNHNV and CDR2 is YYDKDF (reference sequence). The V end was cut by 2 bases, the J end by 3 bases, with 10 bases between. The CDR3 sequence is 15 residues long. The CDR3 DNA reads TGTGCCACCAGCAGACAGGGTAGGGCTAATGAAAAACTGTTTTTT. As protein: CATSRQGRANEKLFF.

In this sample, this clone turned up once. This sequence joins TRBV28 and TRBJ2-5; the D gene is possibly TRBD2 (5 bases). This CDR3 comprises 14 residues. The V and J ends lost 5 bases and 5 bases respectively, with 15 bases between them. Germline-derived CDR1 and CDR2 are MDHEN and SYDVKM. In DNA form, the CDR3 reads TGTGCCAGCAGTATCAACGGGCCGGGGGAGACCCAGTACTTC. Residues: CASSINGPGETQYF.